This T cell receptor (beta chain) was captured in a study of blood T cell repertoires in COVID-19. Sequenced by immunoSEQ multiplex PCR; TCRdb stores in-frame clones only, minus some. This sample carries about 150,000 clones, around 88% of them seen once, and the ten largest clones take around 4.6%. The receptor comes from a human donor in a cohort sampled during active COVID-19. The specimen sequenced was peripheral blood.

The CDR3 sequence: CASSSIYEQYF. DNA of the CDR3: TGTGCCAGCAGCTCCATCTACGAGCAGTACTTC. The gene calls are TRBV3-1 (or the pseudogene TRBV3-2) and TRBJ2-7, with D unresolved. This CDR3 region has 11 residues. Germline V gives CDR1 LGHDT, CDR2 YNNKEL (reference sequence). V lost 5 bases to trimming and J lost 3 bases, with 5 bases between them.